The entry below gives a single T cell receptor (beta chain) sequence along with its context. Antigen unknown. Measured with immunoSEQ multiplex PCR; TCRdb has only the in-frame clones, and not every one. The data show about 18,000 clones, roughly 85% seen once. This sample is drawn from a study of PD-1 blockade in classical Hodgkin lymphoma. Findings and caveats of the study: By C4D1, diversity of CD4+ TCRs had risen significantly, whereas that of CD8+ TCRs had not. Diversity similar to that of newly diagnosed patients was seen at baseline in complete responders. Baseline TCR diversity was reportedly lower in newly diagnosed patients than healthy donors.

The time point denotes: cycle 4 day 1 (C4D1), after less than 7 weeks of nivolumab. Each and every patient relapsed after autologous stem cell transplantation, and patients got differing brentuximab vedotin exposure. Thawed PBMCs yielded CD4+ T cells through magnetic negative selection. The V gene's germline CDR1 is MNHEY and CDR2 SVGAGI. This CDR3 region has 15 residues. Trimming stripped 4 bases from V and 4 bases from J, with 13 bases between. This sequence originates from a human donor with classical Hodgkin lymphoma. Here the sequenced sample was CD4+ T cells from blood, taken before the fourth cycle of nivolumab. V gene TRBV6-5 combines with J gene TRBJ2-2; D is undetermined. The CDR3 loop is CASSLLGIGTGELFF. CDR3 nucleotides: TGTGCCAGCAGTTTGTTAGGGATAGGCACCGGGGAGCTGTTTTTT.